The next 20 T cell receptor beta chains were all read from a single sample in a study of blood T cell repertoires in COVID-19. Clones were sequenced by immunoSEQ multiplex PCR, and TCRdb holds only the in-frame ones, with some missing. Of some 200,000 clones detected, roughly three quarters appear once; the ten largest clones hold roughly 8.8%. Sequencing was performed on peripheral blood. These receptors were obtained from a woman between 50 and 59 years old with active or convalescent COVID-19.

The CDR3 is CAQLANYGYTF. The CDR3 DNA reads as TGTGCTCAGCTAGCTAACTATGGCTACACCTTC. V is TRBV30 and J is TRBJ1-2; D unclear. The germline gives CDR1 GTSNPN, CDR2 SVGIG (reference sequence). The CDR3 has 11 residues.

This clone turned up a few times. The DNA of the CDR3 is TGTGCCAGCTCACCCCGCACATCAGGGCCCACGACCTCCTACAATGAGCAGTTCTTC. Translating it yields CASSPRTSGPTTSYNEQFF. J is TRBJ2-1 and V is TRBV18; D might be TRBD1 (5 bases). The CDR3 contains 19 residues. The V gene's germline CDR1 is KGHSH and CDR2 LQKENI. Between the trimmed V and J ends, which lost 3 bases and 0 bases, there was a span of 21 bases.

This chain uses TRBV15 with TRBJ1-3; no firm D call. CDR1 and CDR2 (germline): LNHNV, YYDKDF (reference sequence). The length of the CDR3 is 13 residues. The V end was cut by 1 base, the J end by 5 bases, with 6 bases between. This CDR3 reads CATSRASRNTIYF. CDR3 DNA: TGTGCCACCAGCAGAGCCTCCCGAAACACCATATATTTT.

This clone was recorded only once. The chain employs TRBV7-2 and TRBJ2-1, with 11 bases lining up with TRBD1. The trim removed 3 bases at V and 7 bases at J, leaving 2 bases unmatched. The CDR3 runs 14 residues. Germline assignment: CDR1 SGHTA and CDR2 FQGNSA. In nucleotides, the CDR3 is TGTGCCAGCAGCTTGGACAGGGGGCGAAATGAGCAGTTCTTC. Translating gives CASSLDRGRNEQFF.

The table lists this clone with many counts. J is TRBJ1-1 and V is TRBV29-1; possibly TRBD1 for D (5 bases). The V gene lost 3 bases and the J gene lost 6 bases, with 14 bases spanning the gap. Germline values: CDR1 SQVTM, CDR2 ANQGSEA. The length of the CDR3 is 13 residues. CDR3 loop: CSVEGPLYPEAFF. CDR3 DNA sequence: TGCAGCGTTGAGGGGCCCTTGTACCCTGAAGCTTTCTTT.

For the CDR3, the DNA is TGTGCCAGCACCAGTCCCGCGCCAGGGCTTGGCTACACCTTC. As protein: CASTSPAPGLGYTF. This chain connects TRBV28 to TRBJ1-2, with D tentatively TRBD1 (5 bases). Trimming shortened V by 7 bases and J by 7 bases, and 19 bases separated the two germline ends. Germline loops: CDR1 MDHEN, CDR2 SYDVKM. The CDR3 spans 14 residues.

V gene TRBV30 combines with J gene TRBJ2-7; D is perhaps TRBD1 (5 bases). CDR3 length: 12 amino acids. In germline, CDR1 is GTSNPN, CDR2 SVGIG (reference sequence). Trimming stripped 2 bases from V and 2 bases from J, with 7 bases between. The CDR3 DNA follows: TGTGCCTGGAGTACAGGAGCCTACGAGCAGTACTTC. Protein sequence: CAWSTGAYEQYF.

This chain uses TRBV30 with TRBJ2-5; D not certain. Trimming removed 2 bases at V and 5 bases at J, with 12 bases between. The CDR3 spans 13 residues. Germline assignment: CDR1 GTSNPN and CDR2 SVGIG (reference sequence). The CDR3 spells CAWSMEWRETQYF. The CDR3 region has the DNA TGTGCCTGGAGTATGGAGTGGCGGGAGACCCAGTACTTC.

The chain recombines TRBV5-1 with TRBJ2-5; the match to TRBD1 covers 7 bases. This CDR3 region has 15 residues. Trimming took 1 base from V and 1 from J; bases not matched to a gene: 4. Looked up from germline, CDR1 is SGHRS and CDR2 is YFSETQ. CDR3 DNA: TGCGCCAGCAGCTTGTTGCCAGGGGGCCAAGAGACCCAGTACTTC. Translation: CASSLLPGGQETQYF.

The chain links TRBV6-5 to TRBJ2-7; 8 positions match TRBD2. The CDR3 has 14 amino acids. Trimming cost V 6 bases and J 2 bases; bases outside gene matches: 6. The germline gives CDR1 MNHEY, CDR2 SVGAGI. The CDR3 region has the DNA TGTGCCAGCAGGGTGGGCGGGGGGACCTACGAGCAGTACTTC. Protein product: CASRVGGGTYEQYF.

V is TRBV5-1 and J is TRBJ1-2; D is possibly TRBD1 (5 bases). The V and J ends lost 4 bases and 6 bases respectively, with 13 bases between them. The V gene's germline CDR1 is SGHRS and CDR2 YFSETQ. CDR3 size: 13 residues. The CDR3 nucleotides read TGCGCCAGCAGCATGACAGACGGTCATGGCTACACCTTC. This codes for CASSMTDGHGYTF.

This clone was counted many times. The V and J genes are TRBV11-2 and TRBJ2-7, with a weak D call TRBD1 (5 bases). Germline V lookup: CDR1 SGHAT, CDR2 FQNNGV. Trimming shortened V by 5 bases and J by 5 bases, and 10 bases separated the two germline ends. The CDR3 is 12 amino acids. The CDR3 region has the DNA TGTGCCAGCAGCAGGACACCCCACGAGCAGTACTTC. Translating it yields CASSRTPHEQYF.

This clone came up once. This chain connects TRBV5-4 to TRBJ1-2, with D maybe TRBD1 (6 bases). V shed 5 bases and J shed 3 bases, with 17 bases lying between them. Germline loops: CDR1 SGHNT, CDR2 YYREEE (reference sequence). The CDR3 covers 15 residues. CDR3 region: CASRPGTSEDYGYTF. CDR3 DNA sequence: TGTGCCAGCAGGCCCGGGACATCTGAAGACTATGGCTACACCTTC.

The CDR3 sequence is CSVATGALVNEQFF. CDR3 sequence (DNA): TGCAGCGTGGCGACAGGGGCGCTGGTGAATGAGCAGTTCTTC. The chain is built from TRBV29-1 and TRBJ2-1; 8 bases agree with TRBD1. Germline V gene lookup returns CDR1 SQVTM and CDR2 ANQGSEA. This CDR3 contains 14 residues. V shed 6 bases, J shed 7 bases, and the junction held 11 bases outside the gene matches.

The CDR3 here is CASSLPGQGTYNSPLHF. The CDR3 coding sequence is TGTGCCAGCAGCTTACCGGGACAGGGCACCTATAATTCACCCCTCCACTTT. V gene TRBV7-7 combines with J gene TRBJ1-6, with 9 bases aligning to TRBD1. This CDR3 spans 17 amino acids. The V segment lost 2 bases and the J segment 2 bases; nucleotides outside the gene matches: 4. The germline V gene has CDR1 SSHAT and CDR2 FNYEAQ (reference sequence).

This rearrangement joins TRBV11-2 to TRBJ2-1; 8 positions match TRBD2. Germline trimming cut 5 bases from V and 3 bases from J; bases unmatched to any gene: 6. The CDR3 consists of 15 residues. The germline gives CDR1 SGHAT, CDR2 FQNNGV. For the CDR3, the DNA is TGTGCCAGCAGCCCAAGCGGGAGCATCTACAATGAGCAGTTCTTC. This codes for CASSPSGSIYNEQFF.

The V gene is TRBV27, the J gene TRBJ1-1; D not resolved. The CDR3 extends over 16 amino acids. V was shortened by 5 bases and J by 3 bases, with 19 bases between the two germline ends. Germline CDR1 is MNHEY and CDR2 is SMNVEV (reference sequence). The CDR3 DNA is TGTGCCAGCAGTCCTAGGACTCTCCGTCAGGACACTGAAGCTTTCTTT. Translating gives CASSPRTLRQDTEAFF.

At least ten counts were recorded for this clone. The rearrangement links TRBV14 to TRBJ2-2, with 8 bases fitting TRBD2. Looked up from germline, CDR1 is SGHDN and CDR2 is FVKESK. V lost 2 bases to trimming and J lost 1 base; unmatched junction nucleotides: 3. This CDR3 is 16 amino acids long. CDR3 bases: TGTGCCAGCAGCCAATACAGCGGGAGGAACACCGGGGAGCTGTTTTTT. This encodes CASSQYSGRNTGELFF. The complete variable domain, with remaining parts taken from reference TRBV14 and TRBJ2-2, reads EAGVTQFPSHSVIEKGQTVTLRCDPISGHDNLYWYRRVMGKEIKFLLHFVKESKQDESGMPNNRFLAERTGGTYSTLKVQPAELEDSGVYFCASSQYSGRNTGELFFGEGSRLTVL.

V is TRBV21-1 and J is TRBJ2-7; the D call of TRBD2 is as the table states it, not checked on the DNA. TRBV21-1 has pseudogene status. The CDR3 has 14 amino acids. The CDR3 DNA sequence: TGTGCCAGCAGCGGGATGGCCTTCTCGGGAGAGCAGTACTTC. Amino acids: CASSGMAFSGEQYF.

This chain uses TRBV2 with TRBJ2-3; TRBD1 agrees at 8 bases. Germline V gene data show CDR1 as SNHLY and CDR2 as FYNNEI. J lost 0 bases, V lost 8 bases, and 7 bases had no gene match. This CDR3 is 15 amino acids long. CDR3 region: CASSVDRASTDTQYF. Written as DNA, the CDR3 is TGTGCCAGCTCGGTGGACAGGGCTAGCACAGATACGCAGTATTTT.